This TCR beta chain was sequenced in a study of T cell responses to AZD1222 COVID-19 vaccine. As for the study in general: Second-dose intervals of approximately 4 or approximately 12 weeks were pooled.

The study's findings and limits: Sampling that yielded the repertoires occurred only after the peak T cell response. Targets within unmutated variant regions were reportedly found for nearly half of spike-specific TCRs. At study baseline, merely several AZD1222 recipients were seropositive.

Germline CDR1 SGHRS, CDR2 YFSETQ. CDR3 length: 11 residues. Trimming took off 6 bases at V and 1 base at J, with 4 bases between the two ends. Of note for this clone: What it recognizes is unknown.

Libraries were prepared by immunoSEQ multiplex PCR; TCRdb keeps only in-frame clonotypes and omits some of them. The sample lists roughly 150,000 clones, around 90% occurring once. The sequence derives from an adult in good health. The starting material was peripheral blood, obtained on day 0 of AZD1222 vaccination. The genes are TRBV5-1 and TRBJ1-1; no clear D gene. CDR3: CASKGNTEAFF. Here the CDR3 DNA reads TGCGCCAGCAAGGGGAACACTGAAGCTTTCTTT.